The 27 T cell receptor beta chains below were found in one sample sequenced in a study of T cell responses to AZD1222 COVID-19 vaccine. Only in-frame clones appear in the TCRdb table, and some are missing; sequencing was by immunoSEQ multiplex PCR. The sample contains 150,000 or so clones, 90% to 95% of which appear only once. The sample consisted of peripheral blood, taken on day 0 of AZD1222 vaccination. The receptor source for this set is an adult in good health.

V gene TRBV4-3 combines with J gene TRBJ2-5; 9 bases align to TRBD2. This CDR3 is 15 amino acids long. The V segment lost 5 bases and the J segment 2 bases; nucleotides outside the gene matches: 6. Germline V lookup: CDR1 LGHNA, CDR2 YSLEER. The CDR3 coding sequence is TGCGCCAGCAGCAGAGCGGGGGGAAGGCAAGAGACCCAGTACTTC. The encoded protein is CASSRAGGRQETQYF.

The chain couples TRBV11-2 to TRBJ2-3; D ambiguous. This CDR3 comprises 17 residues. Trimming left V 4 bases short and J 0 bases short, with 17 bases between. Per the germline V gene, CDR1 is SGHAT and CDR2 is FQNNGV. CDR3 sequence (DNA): TGTGCCAGCAGCTCGCGACCCCCGAGCGCTAGCACAGATACGCAGTATTTT. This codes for CASSSRPPSASTDTQYF.

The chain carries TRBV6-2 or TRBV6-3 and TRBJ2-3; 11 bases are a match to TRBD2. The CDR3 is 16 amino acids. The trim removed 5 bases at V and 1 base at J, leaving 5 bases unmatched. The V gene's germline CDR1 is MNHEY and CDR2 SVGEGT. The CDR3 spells CASSPGLADGTDTQYF. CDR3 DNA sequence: TGTGCCAGCAGTCCGGGACTAGCGGACGGCACAGATACGCAGTATTTT.

The CDR3 region has the DNA TGTGCCAGCAGTGAGGTGGGACGGAATGAAAAACTGTTTTTT. It codes for CASSEVGRNEKLFF. This chain uses TRBV7-9 with TRBJ1-4, with a weak D call TRBD1 (5 bases). The CDR3 is made up of 14 amino acids. V lost 6 bases and J lost 5, with 13 bases in between. Germline V CDR1 and CDR2: SEHNR, FQNEAQ (reference sequence).

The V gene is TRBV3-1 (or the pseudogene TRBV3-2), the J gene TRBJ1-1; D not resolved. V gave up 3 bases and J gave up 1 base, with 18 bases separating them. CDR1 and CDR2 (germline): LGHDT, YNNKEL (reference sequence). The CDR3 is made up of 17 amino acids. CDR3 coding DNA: TGTGCCAGCAGCCACCATTCCTTGGAGGGCCCGAACACTGAAGCTTTCTTT. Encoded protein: CASSHHSLEGPNTEAFF.

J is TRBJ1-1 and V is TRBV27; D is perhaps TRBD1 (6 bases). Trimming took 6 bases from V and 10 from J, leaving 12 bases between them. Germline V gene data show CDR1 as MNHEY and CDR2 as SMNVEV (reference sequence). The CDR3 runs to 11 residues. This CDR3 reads CASRRGAVAFF. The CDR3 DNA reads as TGTGCCAGCAGGCGGGGGGCTGTAGCTTTCTTT.

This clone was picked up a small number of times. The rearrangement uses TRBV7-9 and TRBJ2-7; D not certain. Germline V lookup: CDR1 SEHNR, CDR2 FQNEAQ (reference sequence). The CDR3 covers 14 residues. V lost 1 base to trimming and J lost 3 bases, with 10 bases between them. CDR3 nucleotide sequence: TGTGCCAGCAGCTTAGTTCCTGCAGTCTACGAGCAGTACTTC. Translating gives CASSLVPAVYEQYF.

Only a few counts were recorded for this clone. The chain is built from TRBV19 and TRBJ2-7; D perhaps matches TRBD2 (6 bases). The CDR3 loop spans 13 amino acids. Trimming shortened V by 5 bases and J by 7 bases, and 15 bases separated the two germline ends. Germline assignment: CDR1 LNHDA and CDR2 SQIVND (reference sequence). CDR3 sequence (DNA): TGTGCCAGTAGTGTTCGGGAGAGGGAAGAGCAGTACTTC. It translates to CASSVREREEQYF.

The CDR3 DNA is TGCGCCAGCAGCCCGGGAGGCCACACCGGTGGAAACACCATATATTTT. This sequence encodes CASSPGGHTGGNTIYF. V gene TRBV4-1 combines with J gene TRBJ1-3; no definite D call. Trimming left V 4 bases short and J 3 bases short, with 16 bases between. CDR1 and CDR2 (germline): MGHRA, YSYEKL. The CDR3 is 16 amino acids.

CDR3: CASSRYQGGESPLHF. CDR3 DNA sequence: TGTGCCAGTAGTAGATATCAGGGGGGCGAATCACCCCTCCACTTT. The J gene is TRBJ1-6, the V gene TRBV19; the match to TRBD1 covers 7 bases. The germline V gene has CDR1 LNHDA and CDR2 SQIVND (reference sequence). V shed 4 bases and J 10 bases; nucleotides not matched to a gene: 10. The CDR3 is made up of 15 amino acids.

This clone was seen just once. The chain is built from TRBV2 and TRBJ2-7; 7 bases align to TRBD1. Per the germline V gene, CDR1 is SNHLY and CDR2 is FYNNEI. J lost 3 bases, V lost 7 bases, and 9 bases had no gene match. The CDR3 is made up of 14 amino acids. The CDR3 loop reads CASKSDRALYEQYF. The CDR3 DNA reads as TGTGCCAGCAAGTCCGACAGGGCCCTCTACGAGCAGTACTTC.

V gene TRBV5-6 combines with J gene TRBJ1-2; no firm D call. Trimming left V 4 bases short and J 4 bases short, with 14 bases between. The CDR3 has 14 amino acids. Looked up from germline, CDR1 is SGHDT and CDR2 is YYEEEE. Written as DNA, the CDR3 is TGTGCCAGCAGCCTTGGACGGGATTCCTATGGCTACACCTTC. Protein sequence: CASSLGRDSYGYTF.

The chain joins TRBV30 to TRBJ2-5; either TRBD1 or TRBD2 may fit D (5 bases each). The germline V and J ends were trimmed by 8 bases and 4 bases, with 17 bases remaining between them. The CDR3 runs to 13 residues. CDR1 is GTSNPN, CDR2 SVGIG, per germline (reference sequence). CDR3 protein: CATRGRGPETQYF. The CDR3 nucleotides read TGTGCCACTAGGGGTCGGGGCCCAGAGACCCAGTACTTC. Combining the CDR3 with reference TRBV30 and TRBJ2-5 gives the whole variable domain SQTIHQWPATLVQPVGSPLSLECTVEGTSNPNLYWYRQAAGRGLQLLFYSVGIGQISSEVPQNLSASRPQDRQFILSSKKLLLSDSGFYLCATRGRGPETQYFGPGTRLLVL.

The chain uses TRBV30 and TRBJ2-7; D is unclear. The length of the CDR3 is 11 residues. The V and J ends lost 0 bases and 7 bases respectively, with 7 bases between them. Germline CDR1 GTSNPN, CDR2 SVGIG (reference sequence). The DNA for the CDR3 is TGTGCCTGGAGTGTAGGTGGGGAGCAGTACTTC. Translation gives CAWSVGGEQYF.

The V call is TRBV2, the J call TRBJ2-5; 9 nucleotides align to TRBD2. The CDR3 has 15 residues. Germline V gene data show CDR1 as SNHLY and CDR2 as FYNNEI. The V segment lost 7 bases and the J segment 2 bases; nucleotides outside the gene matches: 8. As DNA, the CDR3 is TGTGCCAGCACGGAACTAGCGGGCCCACAAGAGACCCAGTACTTC. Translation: CASTELAGPQETQYF.

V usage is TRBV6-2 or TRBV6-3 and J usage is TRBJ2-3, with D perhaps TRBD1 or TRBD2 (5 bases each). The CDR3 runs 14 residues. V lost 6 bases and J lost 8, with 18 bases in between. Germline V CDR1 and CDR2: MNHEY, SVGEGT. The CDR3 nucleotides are TGTGCCAGCAGCCCTGGGACCGGGATGGGTACGCAGTATTTT. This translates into CASSPGTGMGTQYF.

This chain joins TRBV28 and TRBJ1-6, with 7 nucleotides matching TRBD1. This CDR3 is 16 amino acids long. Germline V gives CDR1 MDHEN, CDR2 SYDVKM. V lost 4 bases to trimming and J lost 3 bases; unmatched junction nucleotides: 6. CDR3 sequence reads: CASSSRQGVYNSPLHF. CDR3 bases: TGTGCCAGCAGTTCCCGTCAGGGGGTCTATAATTCACCCCTCCACTTT.

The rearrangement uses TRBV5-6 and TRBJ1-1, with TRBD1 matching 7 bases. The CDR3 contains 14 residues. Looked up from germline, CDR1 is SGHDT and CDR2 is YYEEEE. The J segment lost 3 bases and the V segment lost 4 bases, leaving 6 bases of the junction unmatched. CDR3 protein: CASSRQGGYTEAFF. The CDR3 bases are TGTGCCAGCAGCAGACAGGGAGGGTACACTGAAGCTTTCTTT.

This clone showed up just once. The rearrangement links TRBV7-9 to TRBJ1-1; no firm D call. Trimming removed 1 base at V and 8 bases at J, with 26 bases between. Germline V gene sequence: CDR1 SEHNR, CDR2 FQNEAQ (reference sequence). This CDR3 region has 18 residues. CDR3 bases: TGTGCCAGCAGCTTAGTTAGGGTCGTAGAGCAAACCCCTCTCGAAGCTTTCTTT. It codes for CASSLVRVVEQTPLEAFF.

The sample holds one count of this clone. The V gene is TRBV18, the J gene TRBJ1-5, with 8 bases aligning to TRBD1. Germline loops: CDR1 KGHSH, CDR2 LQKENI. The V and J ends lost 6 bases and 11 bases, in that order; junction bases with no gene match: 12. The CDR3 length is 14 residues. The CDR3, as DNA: TGTGCCAGCTCGGGACAGGTGACAACCGGGACCCAGCATTTT. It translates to CASSGQVTTGTQHF.

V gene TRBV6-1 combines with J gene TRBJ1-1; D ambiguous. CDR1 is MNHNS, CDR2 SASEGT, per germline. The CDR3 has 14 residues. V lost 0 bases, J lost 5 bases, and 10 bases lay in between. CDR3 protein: CASSEANGYTEAFF. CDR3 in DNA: TGTGCCAGCAGTGAAGCGAACGGGTATACTGAAGCTTTCTTT.

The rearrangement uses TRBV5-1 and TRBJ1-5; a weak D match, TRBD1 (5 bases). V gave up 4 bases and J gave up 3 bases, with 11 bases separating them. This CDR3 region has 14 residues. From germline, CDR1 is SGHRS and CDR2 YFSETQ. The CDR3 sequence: CASSPGTSNQPQHF. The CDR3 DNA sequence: TGCGCCAGCAGCCCTGGGACGTCCAATCAGCCCCAGCATTTT.

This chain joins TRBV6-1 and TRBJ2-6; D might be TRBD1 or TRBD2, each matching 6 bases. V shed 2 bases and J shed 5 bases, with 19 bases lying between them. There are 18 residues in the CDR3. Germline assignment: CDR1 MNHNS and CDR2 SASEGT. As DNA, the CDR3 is TGTGCCAGCAGTGAACTGGGGGGCTTCGCGAGGTGGGCCAACGTCCTGACTTTC. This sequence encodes CASSELGGFARWANVLTF.

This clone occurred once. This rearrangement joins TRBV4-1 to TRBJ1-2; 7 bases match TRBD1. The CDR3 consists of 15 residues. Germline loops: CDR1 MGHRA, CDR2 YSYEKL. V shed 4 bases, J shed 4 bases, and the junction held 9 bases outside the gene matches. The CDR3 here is CASSLDSTGPYGYTF. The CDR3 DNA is TGCGCCAGCAGCCTGGATTCGACAGGGCCCTATGGCTACACCTTC.

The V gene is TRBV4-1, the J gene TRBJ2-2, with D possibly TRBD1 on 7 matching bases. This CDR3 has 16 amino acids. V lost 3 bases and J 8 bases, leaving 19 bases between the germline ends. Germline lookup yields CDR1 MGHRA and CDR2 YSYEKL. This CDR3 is CASSQALGQGGGELFF. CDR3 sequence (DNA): TGCGCCAGCAGCCAGGCATTAGGCCAGGGGGGTGGGGAGCTGTTTTTT.

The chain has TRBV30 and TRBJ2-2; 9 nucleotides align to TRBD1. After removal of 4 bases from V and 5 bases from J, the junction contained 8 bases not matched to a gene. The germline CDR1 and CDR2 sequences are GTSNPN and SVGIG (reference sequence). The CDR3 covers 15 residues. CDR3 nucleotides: TGTGCCTGGACTTCGGGACAGGGAGGTACCGGGGAGCTGTTTTTT. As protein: CAWTSGQGGTGELFF.

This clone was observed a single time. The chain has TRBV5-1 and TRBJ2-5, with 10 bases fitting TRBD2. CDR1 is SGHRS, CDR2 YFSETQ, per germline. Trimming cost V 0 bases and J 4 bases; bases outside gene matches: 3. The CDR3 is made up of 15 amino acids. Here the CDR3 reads CASSLERGGGETQYF. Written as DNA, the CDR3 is TGCGCCAGCAGCTTGGAGCGGGGGGGAGGAGAGACCCAGTACTTC.